What follows is one T cell receptor (beta chain) and its context. Trimming removed 5 bases from V and 3 bases from J; junction bases left unmatched: 8. This CDR3 is built from 15 residues. The germline gives CDR1 LNHDA, CDR2 SQIVND (reference sequence). These data come from a study of blood T cell repertoires in COVID-19. Study as a whole: From T cells, B-cell-depleted T cells, or PBMCs came the material, which was cDNA or gDNA.

The assay was immunoSEQ multiplex PCR, and TCRdb's table has in-frame clones only and misses some. The sample records some 250,000 clones, 70% to 90% being singletons. This TCR derives from a woman between 50 and 59 years old who had recovered from COVID-19. Input material: PBMCs or T cells enriched from blood (not recorded which). The V call is TRBV19, the J call TRBJ2-3, with 7 bases fitting TRBD2. The CDR3 loop reads CASSVSGATTDTQYF. The CDR3 DNA is TGTGCCAGTAGTGTAAGCGGGGCGACAACAGATACGCAGTATTTT.